Detailed here is one TCR beta chain. The target antigen is unknown. These data are taken from a study of cytotoxic CD8 clonotypes in ibrutinib-treated CLL. Across the whole study: Results showed 25 or so partial and 2 complete responses; following median 68 months, around 14 remained remitted, roughly twelve advanced. Study-wide findings and caveats: Under treatment, the uncommon public clonotypes either contracted or remained stable. Sampling of sustained-remission and progressing patients occurred at differing times.

Generated by immunoSEQ multiplex PCR, the TCRdb table keeps only in-frame clones and is missing some. This sample yields about 29,000 clones, of which about three quarters are seen a single time; approximately 53% belongs to the top ten. The CDR3 length is 11 residues. Germline V lookup: CDR1 SGHDT, CDR2 YYEEEE. The ends were cut back, 0 bases at V and 10 bases at J, with 6 bases in the middle. The TCR sequence derives from a human donor with chronic lymphocytic leukemia. The sample was PBMCs, taken after 24 months of ibrutinib treatment. The chain is built from TRBV5-6 and TRBJ2-3, with D perhaps TRBD2 (5 bases). CDR3 sequence: CASSLGGAQYF. DNA for the CDR3: TGTGCCAGCAGCTTGGGGGGAGCGCAGTATTTT.